This T cell receptor (beta chain) was captured by sequencing in a study of T cell responses to AZD1222 COVID-19 vaccine. Deletions cut 3 bases from V and 7 bases from J, with 16 bases between. Germline V gene data show CDR1 as LGHNA and CDR2 as YSLEER. The CDR3 contains 15 residues. TCRdb keeps only in-frame clones here, not all; method: immunoSEQ multiplex PCR. Found here are 100,000 to 150,000 clones, roughly 93% of them singletons; the top ten hold under 7.5%. The V call is TRBV4-3, the J call TRBJ2-1; D gene unclear. The sequence came from an adult in good health. This specimen consisted of peripheral blood, obtained on day 0 of AZD1222 vaccination. Here the CDR3 reads CASSHDLLGSNEQFF. The CDR3 DNA is TGCGCCAGCAGCCACGACCTTCTAGGATCTAATGAGCAGTTCTTC.